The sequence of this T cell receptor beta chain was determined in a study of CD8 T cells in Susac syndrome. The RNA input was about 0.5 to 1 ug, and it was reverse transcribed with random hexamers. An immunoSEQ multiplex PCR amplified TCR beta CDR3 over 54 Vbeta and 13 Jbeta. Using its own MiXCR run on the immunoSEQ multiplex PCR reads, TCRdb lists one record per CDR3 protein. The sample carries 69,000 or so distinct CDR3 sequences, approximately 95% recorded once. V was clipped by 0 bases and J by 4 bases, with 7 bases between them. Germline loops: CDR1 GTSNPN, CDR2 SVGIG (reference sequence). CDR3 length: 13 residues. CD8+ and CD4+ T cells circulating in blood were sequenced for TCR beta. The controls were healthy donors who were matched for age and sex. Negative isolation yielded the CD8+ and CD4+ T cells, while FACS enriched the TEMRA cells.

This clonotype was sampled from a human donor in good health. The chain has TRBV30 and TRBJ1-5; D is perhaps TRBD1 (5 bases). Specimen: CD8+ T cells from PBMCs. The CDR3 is CAWSVGDNQPQHF. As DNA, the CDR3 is TGTGCCTGGAGTGTAGGGGATAATCAGCCCCAGCATTTT.